This TCR beta chain was captured by sequencing in a study of T cell repertoires in cytomegalovirus infection. TCRdb re-called the reads with MiXCR, one entry per CDR3 protein. The sample has a few hundred thousand distinct CDR3 sequences, 20% to 30% seen once; the top ten hold 13%. CDR3 length equals 13 residues. Trimming shortened V by 7 bases and J by 7 bases, and 16 bases separated the two germline ends. Germline V lookup: CDR1 SQVTM, CDR2 ANQGSEA. Concerning this clonotype itself: Its antigen is unknown.

The rearrangement links TRBV29-1 to TRBJ1-4, with no clear D. The TCR comes from a human donor in good health (CMV status not recorded). Some clones in this sample may be carry-over from other donors' samples. This material consisted of cultured PBMCs, taken from culture after CMV antigen stimulation. The chain's CDR3 is CSARAPASEKLFF. The CDR3 bases are TGCAGCGCCCGGGCTCCCGCGAGTGAAAAACTGTTTTTT.